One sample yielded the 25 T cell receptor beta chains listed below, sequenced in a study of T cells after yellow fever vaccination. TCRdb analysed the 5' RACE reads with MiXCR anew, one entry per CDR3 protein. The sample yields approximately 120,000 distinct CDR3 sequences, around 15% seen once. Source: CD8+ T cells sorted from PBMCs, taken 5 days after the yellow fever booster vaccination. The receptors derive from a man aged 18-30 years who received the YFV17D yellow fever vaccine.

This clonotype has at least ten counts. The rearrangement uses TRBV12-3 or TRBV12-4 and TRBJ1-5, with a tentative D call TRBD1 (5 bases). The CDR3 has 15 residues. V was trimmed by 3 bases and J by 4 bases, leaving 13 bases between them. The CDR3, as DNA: TGTGCCAGCAGTTTGGGCAGGGATGGTAATCAGCCCCAGCATTTT. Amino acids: CASSLGRDGNQPQHF.

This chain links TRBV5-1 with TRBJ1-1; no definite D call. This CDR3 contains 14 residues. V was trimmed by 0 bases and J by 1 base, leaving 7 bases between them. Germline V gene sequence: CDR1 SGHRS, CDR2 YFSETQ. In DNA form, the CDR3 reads TGCGCCAGCAGCTTGGAGAGCCAGAACACTGAAGCTTTCTTT. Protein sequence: CASSLESQNTEAFF.

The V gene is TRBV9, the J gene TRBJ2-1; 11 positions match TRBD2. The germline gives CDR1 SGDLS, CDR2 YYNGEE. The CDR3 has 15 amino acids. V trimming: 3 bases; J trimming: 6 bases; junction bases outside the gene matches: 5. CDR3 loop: CASSASGGPTNEQFF. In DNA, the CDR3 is TGTGCCAGCAGCGCTAGCGGGGGGCCTACCAATGAGCAGTTCTTC.

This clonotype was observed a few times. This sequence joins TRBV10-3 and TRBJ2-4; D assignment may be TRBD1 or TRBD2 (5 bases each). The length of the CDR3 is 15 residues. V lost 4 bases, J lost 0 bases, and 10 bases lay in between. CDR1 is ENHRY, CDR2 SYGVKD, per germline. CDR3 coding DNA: TGTGCCATCAGTGGGGGGACGATAGCCAAAAACATTCAGTACTTC. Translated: CAISGGTIAKNIQYF.

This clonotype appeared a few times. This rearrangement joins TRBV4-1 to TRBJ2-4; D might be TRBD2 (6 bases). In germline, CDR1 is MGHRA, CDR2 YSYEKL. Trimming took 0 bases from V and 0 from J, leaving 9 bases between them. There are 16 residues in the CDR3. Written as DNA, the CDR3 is TGCGCCAGCAGCCAAGAGCTGGGACTAGCCAAAAACATTCAGTACTTC. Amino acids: CASSQELGLAKNIQYF.

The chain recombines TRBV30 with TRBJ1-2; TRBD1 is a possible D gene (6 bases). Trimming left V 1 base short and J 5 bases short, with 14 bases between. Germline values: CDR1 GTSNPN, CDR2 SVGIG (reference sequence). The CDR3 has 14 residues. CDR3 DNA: TGTGCCTGGAGTGCCTTGGGGACATCTTATGGCTACACCTTC. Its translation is CAWSALGTSYGYTF.

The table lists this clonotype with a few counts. CDR3: CASSQFPGFSYGYTF. CDR3 nucleotide sequence: TGTGCCAGCAGCCAATTTCCAGGTTTTAGCTATGGCTACACCTTC. The chain is built from TRBV13 and TRBJ1-2; D unresolved. This CDR3 has 15 residues. The V gene lost 5 bases and the J gene lost 4 bases, with 17 bases spanning the gap. CDR1 is PRHDT and CDR2 is FYEKMQ in the germline V gene (reference sequence).

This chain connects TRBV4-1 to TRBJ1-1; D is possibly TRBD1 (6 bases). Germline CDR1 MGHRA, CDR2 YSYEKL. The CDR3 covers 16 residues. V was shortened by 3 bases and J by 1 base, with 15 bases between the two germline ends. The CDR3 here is CASSHGTGYWNTEAFF. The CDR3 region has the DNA TGCGCCAGCAGCCACGGTACAGGGTATTGGAACACTGAAGCTTTCTTT.

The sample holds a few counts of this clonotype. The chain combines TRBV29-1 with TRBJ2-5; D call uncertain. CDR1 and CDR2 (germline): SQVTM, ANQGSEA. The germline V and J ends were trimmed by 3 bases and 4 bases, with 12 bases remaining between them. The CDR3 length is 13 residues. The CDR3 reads CSVEMGRVETQYF. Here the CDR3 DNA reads TGCAGCGTTGAGATGGGAAGGGTAGAGACCCAGTACTTC.

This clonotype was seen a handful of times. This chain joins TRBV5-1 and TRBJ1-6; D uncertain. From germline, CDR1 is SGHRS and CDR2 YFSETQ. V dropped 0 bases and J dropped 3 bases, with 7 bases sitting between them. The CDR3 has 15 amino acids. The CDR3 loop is CASSLGQSYNSPLHF. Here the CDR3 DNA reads TGCGCCAGCAGCTTGGGACAAAGCTATAATTCACCCCTCCACTTT. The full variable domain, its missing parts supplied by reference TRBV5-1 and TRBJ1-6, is KAGVTQTPRYLIKTRGQQVTLSCSPISGHRSVSWYQQTPGQGLQFLFEYFSETQRNKGNFPGRFSGRQFSNSRSEMNVSTLELGDSALYLCASSLGQSYNSPLHFGNGTRLTVT.

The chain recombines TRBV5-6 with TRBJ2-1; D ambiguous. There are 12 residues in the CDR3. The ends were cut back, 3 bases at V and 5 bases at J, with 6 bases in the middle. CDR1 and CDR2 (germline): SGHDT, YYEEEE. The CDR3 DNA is TGTGCCAGCAGCTGGACCGACAATGAGCAGTTCTTC. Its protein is CASSWTDNEQFF.

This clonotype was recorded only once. The CDR3 loop is CASSSGQSGYTF. In DNA, the CDR3 is TGTGCCAGCAGTTCAGGGCAGAGTGGCTACACCTTC. The chain joins TRBV6-4 to TRBJ1-2, with a tentative D call TRBD1 (5 bases). Trimming removed 5 bases at V and 7 bases at J, with 11 bases between. This CDR3 has 12 residues. Per germline, CDR1 MRHNA and CDR2 SNTAGT.

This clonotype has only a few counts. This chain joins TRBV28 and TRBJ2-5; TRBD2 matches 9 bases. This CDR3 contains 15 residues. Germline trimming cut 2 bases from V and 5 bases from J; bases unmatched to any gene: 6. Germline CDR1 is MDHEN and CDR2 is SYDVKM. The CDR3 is CASSLGRGGIETQYF. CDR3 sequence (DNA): TGTGCCAGCAGTTTAGGGCGGGGGGGAATCGAGACCCAGTACTTC.

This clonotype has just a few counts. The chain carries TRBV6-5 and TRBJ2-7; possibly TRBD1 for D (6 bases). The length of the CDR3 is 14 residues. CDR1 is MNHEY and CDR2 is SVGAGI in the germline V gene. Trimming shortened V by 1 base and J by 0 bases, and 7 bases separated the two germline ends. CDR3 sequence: CASSYLDSSYEQYF. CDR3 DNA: TGTGCCAGCAGTTACTTGGACAGCTCCTACGAGCAGTACTTC.

The CDR3 region is CASSVQAGVQETQYF. The CDR3 DNA follows: TGTGCCAGCAGCGTTCAAGCGGGGGTCCAAGAGACCCAGTACTTC. The chain employs TRBV9 and TRBJ2-5, with 8 bases aligning to TRBD2. Losses at the gene ends were 2 bases for V and 1 base for J; bases not matched to a gene: 4. The CDR3 covers 15 residues. In germline, CDR1 is SGDLS, CDR2 YYNGEE.

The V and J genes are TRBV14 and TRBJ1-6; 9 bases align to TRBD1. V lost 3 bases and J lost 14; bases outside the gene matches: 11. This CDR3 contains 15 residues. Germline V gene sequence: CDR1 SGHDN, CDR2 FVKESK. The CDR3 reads CASSHTGGEFGTLHF. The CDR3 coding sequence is TGTGCCAGCAGCCATACAGGGGGCGAATTTGGAACCCTCCACTTT.

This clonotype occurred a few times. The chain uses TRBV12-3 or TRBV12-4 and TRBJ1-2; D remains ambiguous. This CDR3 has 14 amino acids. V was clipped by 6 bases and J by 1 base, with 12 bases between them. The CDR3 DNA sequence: TGTGCCAGCAGCCAGCTTTACCTTAACTATGGCTACACCTTC. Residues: CASSQLYLNYGYTF.

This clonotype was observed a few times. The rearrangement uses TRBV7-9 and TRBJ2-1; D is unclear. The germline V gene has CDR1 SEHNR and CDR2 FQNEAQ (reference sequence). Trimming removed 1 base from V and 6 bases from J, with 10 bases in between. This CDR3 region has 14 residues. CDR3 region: CASSLVGRFNEQFF. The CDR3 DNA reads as TGTGCCAGCAGCTTAGTCGGTCGGTTCAATGAGCAGTTCTTC.

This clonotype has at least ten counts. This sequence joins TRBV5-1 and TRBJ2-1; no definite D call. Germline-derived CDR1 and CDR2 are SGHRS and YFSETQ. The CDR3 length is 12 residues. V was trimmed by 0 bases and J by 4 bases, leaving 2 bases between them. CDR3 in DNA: TGCGCCAGCAGCTTGGCATACAATGAGCAGTTCTTC. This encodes CASSLAYNEQFF.

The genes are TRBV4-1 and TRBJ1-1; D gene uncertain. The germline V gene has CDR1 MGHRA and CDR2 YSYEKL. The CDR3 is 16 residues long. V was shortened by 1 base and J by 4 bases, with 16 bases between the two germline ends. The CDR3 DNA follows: TGCGCCAGCAGCCAAGGAAGGATGGACTTCCTCACTGAAGCTTTCTTT. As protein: CASSQGRMDFLTEAFF.

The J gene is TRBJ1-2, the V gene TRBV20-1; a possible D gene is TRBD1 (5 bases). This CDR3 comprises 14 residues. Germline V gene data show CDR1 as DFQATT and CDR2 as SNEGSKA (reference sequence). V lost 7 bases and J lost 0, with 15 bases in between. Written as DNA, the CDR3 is TGCAGTGGTAATCGCAGGGTAGCTAACTATGGCTACACCTTC. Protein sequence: CSGNRRVANYGYTF.

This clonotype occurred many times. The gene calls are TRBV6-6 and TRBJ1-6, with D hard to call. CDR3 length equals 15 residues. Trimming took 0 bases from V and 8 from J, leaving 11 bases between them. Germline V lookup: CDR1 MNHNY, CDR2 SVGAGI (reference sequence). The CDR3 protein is CASSYSIREDSPLHF. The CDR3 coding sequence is TGTGCCAGCAGTTACTCGATTAGGGAGGATTCACCCCTCCACTTT.

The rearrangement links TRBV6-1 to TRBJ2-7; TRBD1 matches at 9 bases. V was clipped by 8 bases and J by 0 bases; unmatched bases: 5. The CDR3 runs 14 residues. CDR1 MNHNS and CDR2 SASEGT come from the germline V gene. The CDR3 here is CASVRDRDSYEQYF. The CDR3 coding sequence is TGTGCCAGCGTCCGGGACAGGGACTCCTACGAGCAGTACTTC.

The chain's CDR3 is CASSLQGTYDGYTF. CDR3 sequence (DNA): TGTGCCAGCAGTCTTCAGGGGACTTACGATGGCTACACCTTC. The gene calls are TRBV6-6 and TRBJ1-2; tentatively, D is TRBD1 (6 bases). The germline CDR1 and CDR2 sequences are MNHNY and SVGAGI (reference sequence). The V end lost 5 bases, the J end lost 6 bases, and 16 bases lay between the germline ends. CDR3 length: 14 residues.

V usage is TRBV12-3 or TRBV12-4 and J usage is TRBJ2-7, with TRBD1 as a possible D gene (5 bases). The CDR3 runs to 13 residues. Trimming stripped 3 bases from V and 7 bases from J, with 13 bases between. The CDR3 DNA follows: TGTGCCAGCAGTTTTCAGGGAAAGGGGGAGCAGTACGTC. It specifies CASSFQGKGEQYV.